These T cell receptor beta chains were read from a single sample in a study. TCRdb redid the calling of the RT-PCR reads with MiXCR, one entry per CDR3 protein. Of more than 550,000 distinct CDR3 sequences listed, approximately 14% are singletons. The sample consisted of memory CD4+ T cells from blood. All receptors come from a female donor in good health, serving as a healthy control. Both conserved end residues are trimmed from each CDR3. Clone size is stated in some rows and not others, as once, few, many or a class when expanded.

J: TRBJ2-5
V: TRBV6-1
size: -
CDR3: ASSEGGGGRLLQETQY

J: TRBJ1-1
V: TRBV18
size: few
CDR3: ASSPNGLGTEAF

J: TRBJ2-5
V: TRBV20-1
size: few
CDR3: SAHGGTAQETQY

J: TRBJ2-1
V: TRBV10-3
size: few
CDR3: AISLGGAEQF

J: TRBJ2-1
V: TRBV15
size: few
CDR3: ATSSITSGGGNEQF

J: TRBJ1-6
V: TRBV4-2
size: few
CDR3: ASSLNLENSPLH

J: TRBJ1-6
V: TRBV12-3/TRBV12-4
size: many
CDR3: ASSGTSVNSPLH

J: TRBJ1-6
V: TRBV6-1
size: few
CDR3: ASSRGRESPLH

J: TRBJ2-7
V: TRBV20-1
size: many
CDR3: SATPLAGAVYEQY

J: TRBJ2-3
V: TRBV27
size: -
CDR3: ASSLRGLATFTSTDTQY

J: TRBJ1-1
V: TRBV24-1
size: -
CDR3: ATRDRQNTEAF

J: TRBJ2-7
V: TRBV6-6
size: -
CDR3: ASTWGAGAYEQY

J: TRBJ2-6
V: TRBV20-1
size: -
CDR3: SATDSGSSGANVLT

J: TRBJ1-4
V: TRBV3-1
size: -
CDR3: ASSFSTGASEKLF

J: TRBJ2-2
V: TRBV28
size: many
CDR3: ASSPRGGGKNTGELF

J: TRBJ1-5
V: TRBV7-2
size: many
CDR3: ASSLEVGAGQPQH

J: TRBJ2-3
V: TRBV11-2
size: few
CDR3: ASSPQAVLNY

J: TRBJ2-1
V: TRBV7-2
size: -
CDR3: ASSLVAGGAREQF

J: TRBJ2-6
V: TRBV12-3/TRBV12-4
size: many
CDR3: ASNRGFLSGANVLT

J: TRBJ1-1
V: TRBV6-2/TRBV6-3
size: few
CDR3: ASSYSVRVTEAF

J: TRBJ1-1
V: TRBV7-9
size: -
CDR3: ASSVGWVGSAF

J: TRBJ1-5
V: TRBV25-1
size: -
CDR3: ASSEGGSNQPQH

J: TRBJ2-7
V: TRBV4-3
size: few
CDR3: ASSQEGAGGPYEQY

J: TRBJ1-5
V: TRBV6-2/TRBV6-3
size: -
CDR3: ASSFDSSFNQPQH

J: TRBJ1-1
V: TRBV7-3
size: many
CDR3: ASSFDGNTEAF

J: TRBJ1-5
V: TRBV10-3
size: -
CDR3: AISDSGSDQPQH

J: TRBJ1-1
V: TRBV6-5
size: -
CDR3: ASRTLGNTEAF

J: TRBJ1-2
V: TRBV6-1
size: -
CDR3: ASSEGHTGYGYT

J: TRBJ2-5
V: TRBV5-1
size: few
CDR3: ASSFGGQGAGETQY

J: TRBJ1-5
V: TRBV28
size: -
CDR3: ASSWLGSFSNQPQH

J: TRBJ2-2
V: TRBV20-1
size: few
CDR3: SASFTGGTGELF

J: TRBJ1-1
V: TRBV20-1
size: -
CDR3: SANRLQHALNTEAF

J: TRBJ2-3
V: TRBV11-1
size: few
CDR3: ASSLLGRCLLP

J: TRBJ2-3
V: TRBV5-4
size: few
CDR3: ASSLGSGSGTDTQY

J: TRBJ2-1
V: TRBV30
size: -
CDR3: AWSVLGHNEQF

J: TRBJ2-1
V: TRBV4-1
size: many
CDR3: ASSARDFTYNEQF

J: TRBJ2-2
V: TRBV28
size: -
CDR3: ASKVSAGELF

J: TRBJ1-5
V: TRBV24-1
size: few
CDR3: ATSVGQGNQPQH

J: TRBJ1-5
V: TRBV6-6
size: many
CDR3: ASSGRMRASLNQPQH

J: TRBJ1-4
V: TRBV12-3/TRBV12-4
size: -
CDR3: ASRHRTGNEKLF

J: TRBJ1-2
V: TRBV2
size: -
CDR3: ASSVEQGANYGYT

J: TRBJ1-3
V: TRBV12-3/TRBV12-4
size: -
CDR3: ASSSRTISGNTIY

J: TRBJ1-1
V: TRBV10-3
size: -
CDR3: AISESEGDTEAF

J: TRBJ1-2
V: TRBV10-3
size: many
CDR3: AISGLRVDGYT

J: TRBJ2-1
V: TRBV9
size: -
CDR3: ASSPRRDRHTEQF

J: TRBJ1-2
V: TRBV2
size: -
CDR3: AIGGQDYGYT

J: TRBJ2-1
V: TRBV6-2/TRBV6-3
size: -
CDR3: ASSTDREVNNEQF